This T cell receptor (beta chain) was identified during a study of identical twins (dated by TCRdb to the mid-2010s). Regarding the study in general: TCR alpha and beta repertoires from monozygotic twins, unrelated adults of various ages and cord blood were deep-sequenced to test whether fetal clonotypes persist. To rule out contamination, replicate twin experiments were performed at different times with different library preparation protocols. The research as a whole found: Fewer insertions were carried by abundant cord blood beta clonotypes, a similar but weaker trend appeared in young adult naive repertoires, and no such trend appeared in memory repertoires. The excess sharing between twins in beta out-of-frame sequences was weaker because fewer shared sequences reduced the signal-to-noise ratio. Zero-insertion analyses could be partly confounded by invariant T cells such as MAIT and iNKT, although diverse VJ usage argued against such confounding for most clonotypes. In monozygotic twins, out-of-frame TCR alpha sharing was systematically underestimated by recombination models, although the models agreed with sharing between unrelated individuals. Because the same donors could not be followed over many years, the conclusions depended on cross-sectional statistical analysis. Compared with coincidental sharing between unrelated individuals, out-of-frame TCR alpha sequences shared between twins had an excess of sequences with low generation probability.

Only healthy Caucasian donors were included. The library was prepared using 5' RACE. Sequenced using an Illumina HiSeq 2000. Template switching added a universal primer binding site, and the final cDNA carried a unique molecular identifier that allowed TCR cDNA molecules to be counted accurately. Specific primers in the conserved constant-segment region were used to synthesize first-strand cDNA for the TCR alpha and beta chains. Each cDNA library was double barcoded, with a SMART-Mk sample barcode plus Illumina barcodes, to control for contamination. TruSeq adapter sequences, together with Illumina sample barcodes, were added in two successive PCR steps. Sequencing of the TCR alpha and beta cDNA libraries was done on the Illumina HiSeq platform using custom primers. On the study's bioinformatics: Raw reads were processed with MiGEC to extract unique molecular identifiers, and MiXCR was used to determine CDR3 positions. Recombination models were inferred per individual with the repgenHMM and IGoR tools using an EM algorithm. Shared clonotypes were analyzed with the tcR package in R, and sharing was normalized by the product of cloneset sizes. Out-of-frame nonproductive sequences were analyzed to study raw recombination free of thymic and clonal selection effects. TCRdb trimmed public reads at Q25 via fastp, called clones via MiXCR and kept in-frame beta chains. One record per CDR3 amino acid sequence lists the most common genes and DNA. These V and J calls originate from TCRdb's pipeline instead of the authors' own analysis. This sample is represented by 1.5 million or so distinct CDR3 sequences; under 35% of them were singletons. Roughly 0.3% of the sample is held by the ten biggest clonotypes.

This clonotype showed up many times. Its antigen is still unknown. No base qualities exist here, and no much larger clone lies one base off it. Per the germline V gene, SGHRS is the CDR1 and YFSETQ is the CDR2. Trimming costs V 1 base and J 1 base, and their ends lie 9 bases apart. The CDR3 numbers 15 residues from cysteine through phenylalanine. Just the 45-base CDR3 DNA is kept, in frame starting at base 1. The specimen sequenced was cord blood. The TCR comes from a newborn girl in good health. In this chain, TRBV5-1 is recombined with TRBJ2-4; the D segment might be TRBD1 or TRBD2, since each matches 5 bases. CDR3 region: CASSLMGVAKNIQYF. The DNA sequence is as follows: TGCGCCAGCAGCTTGATGGGGGTGGCCAAAAACATTCAGTACTTC.